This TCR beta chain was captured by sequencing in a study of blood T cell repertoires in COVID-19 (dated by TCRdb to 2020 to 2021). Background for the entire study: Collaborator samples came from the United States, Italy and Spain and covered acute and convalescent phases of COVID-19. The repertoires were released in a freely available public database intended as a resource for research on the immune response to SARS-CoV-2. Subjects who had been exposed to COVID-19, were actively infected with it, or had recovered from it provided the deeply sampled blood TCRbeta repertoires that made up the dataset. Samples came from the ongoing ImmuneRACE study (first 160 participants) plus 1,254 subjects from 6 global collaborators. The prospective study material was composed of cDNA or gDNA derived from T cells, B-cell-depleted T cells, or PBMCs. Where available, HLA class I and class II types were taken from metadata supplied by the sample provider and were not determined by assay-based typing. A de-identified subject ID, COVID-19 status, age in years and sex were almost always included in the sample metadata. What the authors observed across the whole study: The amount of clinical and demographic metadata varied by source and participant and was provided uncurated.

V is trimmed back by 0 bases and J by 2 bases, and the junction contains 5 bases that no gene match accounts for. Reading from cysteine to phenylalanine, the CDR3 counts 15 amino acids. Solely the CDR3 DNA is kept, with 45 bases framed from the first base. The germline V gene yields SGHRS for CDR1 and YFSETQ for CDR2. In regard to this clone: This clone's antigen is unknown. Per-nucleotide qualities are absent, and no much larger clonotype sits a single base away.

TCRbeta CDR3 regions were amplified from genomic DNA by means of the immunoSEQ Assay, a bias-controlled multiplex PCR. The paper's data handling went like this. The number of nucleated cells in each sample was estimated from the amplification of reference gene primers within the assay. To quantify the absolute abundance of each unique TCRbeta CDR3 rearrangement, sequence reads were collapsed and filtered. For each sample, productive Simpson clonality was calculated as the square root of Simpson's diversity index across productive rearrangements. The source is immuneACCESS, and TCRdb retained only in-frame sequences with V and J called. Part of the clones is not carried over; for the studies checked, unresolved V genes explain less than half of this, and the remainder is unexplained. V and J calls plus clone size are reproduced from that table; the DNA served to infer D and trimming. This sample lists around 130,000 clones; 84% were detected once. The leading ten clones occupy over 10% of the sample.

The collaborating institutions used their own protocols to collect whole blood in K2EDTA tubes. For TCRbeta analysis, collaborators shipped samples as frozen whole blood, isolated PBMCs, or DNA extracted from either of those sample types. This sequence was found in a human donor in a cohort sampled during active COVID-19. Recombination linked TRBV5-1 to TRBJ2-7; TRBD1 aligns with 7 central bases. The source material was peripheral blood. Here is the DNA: TGCGCCAGCAGCTTGGACCGACAGGGACCCTACGAGCAGTACTTC. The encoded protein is CASSLDRQGPYEQYF.